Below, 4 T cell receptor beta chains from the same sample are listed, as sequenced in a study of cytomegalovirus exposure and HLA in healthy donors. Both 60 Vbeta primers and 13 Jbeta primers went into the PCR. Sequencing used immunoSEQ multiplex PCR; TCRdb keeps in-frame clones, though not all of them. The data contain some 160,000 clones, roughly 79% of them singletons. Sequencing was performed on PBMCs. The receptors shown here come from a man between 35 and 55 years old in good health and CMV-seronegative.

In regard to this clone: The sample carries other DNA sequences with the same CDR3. DNA of the CDR3: TGTGCCTGGACCGTTGGACTGGAGAACACTGAAGCTTTCTTT. Translating gives CAWTVGLENTEAFF. This sequence joins TRBV30 and TRBJ1-1; D is uncertain. Trimming left V 4 bases short and J 1 base short, with 13 bases between. The CDR3 is 14 residues long. Germline assignment: CDR1 GTSNPN and CDR2 SVGIG (reference sequence).

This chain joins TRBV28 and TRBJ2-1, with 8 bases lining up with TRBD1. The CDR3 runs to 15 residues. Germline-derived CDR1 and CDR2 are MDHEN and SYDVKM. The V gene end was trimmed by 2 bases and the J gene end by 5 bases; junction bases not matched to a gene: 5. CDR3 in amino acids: CASSLSGQGNNEQFF. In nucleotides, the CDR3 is TGTGCCAGCAGTTTAAGTGGACAGGGAAACAATGAGCAGTTCTTC. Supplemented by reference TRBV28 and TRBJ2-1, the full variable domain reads DVKVTQSSRYLVKRTGEKVFLECVQDMDHENMFWYRQDPGLGLRLIYFSYDVKMKEKGDIPEGYSVSREKKERFSLILESASTNQTSMYLCASSLSGQGNNEQFFGPGTRLTVL.

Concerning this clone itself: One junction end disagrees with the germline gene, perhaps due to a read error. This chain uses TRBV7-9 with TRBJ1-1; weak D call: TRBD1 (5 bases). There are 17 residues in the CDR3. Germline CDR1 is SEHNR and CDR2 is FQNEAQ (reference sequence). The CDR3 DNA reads TGTTCCAGCAGCCCAACTGAGGTCTGGGGCTTGAACACTGAAGCTTTCTTT. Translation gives CSSSPTEVWGLNTEAFF.

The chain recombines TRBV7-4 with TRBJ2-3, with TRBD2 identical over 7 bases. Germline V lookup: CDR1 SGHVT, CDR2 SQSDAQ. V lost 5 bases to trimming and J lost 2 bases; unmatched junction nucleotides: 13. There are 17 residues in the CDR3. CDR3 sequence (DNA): TGTGCCAGCAGCCACGTTTTTGGGGGGGATAACACAGATACGCAGTATTTT. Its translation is CASSHVFGGDNTDTQYF.